These T cell receptor beta chains were read from a single sample in a study of CD8+ T cells in alopecia areata. TCRdb's table, derived via immunoSEQ multiplex PCR, lists solely in-frame clones and lacks some. Here the sample spans around 100,000 clones, less than 75% being singletons. This sample comprised CD8+ T cells sorted from blood, obtained at week 24, from a patient treated with tofacitinib. All receptors derive from a human donor with alopecia areata. Each CDR3 is given with its conserved first and last residue. A D gene is named only where the DNA matches it firmly. A row's size may be missing; if present it is once, few, many or a size class.

v_call	j_call	clone_size	d_call	cdr3_nt	cdr3_aa
TRBV7-9	TRBJ2-7	.	.	TGTGCCAGCAGCTTAGTATCGGGCATCGAGCAGTACTTC	CASSLVSGIEQYF
TRBV4-3	TRBJ1-1	.	TRBD1	TGCGCCAGCAGCCAAACGCAGGGGGCGCCGGGCACTGAAGCTTTCTTT	CASSQTQGAPGTEAFF
TRBV27	TRBJ1-1	few	.	TGTGCCAGCAGTTTATCAAGACCGGACGACACTGAAGCTTTCTTT	CASSLSRPDDTEAFF
TRBV5-4	TRBJ1-5	.	TRBD1	TGTGCCAGCAGCCAGGACAGGGCGGATCAGCCCCAGCATTTT	CASSQDRADQPQHF
TRBV5-4	TRBJ2-2	.	.	TGTGCCAGCAGCCGCTTGGGGACGAACACCGGGGAGCTGTTTTTT	CASSRLGTNTGELFF
TRBV4-1	TRBJ2-7	.	.	TGCGCCAGCAGCTACGACACTAAGCCCTACGAGCAGTACTTC	CASSYDTKPYEQYF
TRBV4-1	TRBJ1-6	.	.	TGCGCCAGCAGCCAAGTGGGGGGCAGGTATTCACCCCTCCACTTT	CASSQVGGRYSPLHF
TRBV7-8	TRBJ1-5	.	.	TGTGCCAGCAGCTGGACAGAAGGCAATCAGCCCCAGCATTTT	CASSWTEGNQPQHF
TRBV19	TRBJ2-1	.	TRBD2	TGTGCCAGTAGTATCGACGGGGGGGCCGTGTTCGATGAGCAGTTCTTC	CASSIDGGAVFDEQFF
TRBV4-2	TRBJ1-2	.	.	TGTGCCAGCAGCTTAGTGGGGACTTACCTTCTGGGTTTC	CASSLVGTYLLGF
TRBV27	TRBJ2-1	.	.	TGTGCCAGCAGTTTAGGAGGAGGTGTCTACAATGAGCAGTTCTTC	CASSLGGGVYNEQFF
TRBV13	TRBJ2-3	.	.	TGTGCCAGCAGGGGGCAGCCCACAGATACGCAGTATTTT	CASRGQPTDTQYF
TRBV14	TRBJ2-6	.	.	TGTGCCAGCAGCCGGGGGGATAATAGTGGGGCCAACGTCCTGACTTTC	CASSRGDNSGANVLTF
TRBV2	TRBJ2-2	.	.	TGTGCCAGCCTCTGGAGTCCCGGGGAGCTGTTTTTT	CASLWSPGELFF
TRBV27	TRBJ1-5	.	TRBD1	TGTGCCAGCAGGACAGGGGGTGGAAATCAGCCCCAGCATTTT	CASRTGGGNQPQHF
TRBV13	TRBJ1-2	.	.	TGTGCCAGCAGCTCACGAGGCCACAGACTTAACTATGGCTACACCTTC	CASSSRGHRLNYGYTF
TRBV7-9	TRBJ2-7	.	.	TGTGCCAGCAGCTCAGTCTCACAGGGTCCTCGCGAGCAGTACTTC	CASSSVSQGPREQYF
TRBV7-9	TRBJ1-1	.	.	TGTGCCAGCCAACGGGGCAACACTGAAGCTTTCTTT	CASQRGNTEAFF
TRBV30	TRBJ1-1	.	.	TGTGCCTGGAGTTGGGGGAACACTGAAGCTTTCTTT	CAWSWGNTEAFF
TRBV2	TRBJ2-1	.	TRBD2	TGTGCCAGCGGATCGACTAGCGGGGGGGGAAGGTACAATGAGCAGTTCTTC	CASGSTSGGGRYNEQFF
TRBV29-1	TRBJ1-2	few	.	TGCAGCGTTGAAGACGACAGAAACTATGGCTACACCTTC	CSVEDDRNYGYTF
TRBV7-3	TRBJ2-3	.	.	TGTGCCAGCAGCCTATTAGGGGGGGCTAACTTCGCAGATACGCAGTATTTT	CASSLLGGANFADTQYF
TRBV10-3	TRBJ1-1	.	.	TGTGCCATCAGATTGACAGATCAGAACACTGAAGCTTTCTTT	CAIRLTDQNTEAFF
TRBV29-1	TRBJ2-5	.	TRBD1	TGCAGCGTTGAAGACAGGGGGACGGAGACCCAGTACTTC	CSVEDRGTETQYF
TRBV11-2	TRBJ2-3	.	TRBD2	TGCGCCAGCAGCCAAGGTAGACTAGCGGGGGGAGATACGCAGTATTTT	CASSQGRLAGGDTQYF
TRBV30	TRBJ2-4	few	.	TGTGCTTTGGACGGCAGTCTAGCCAAAAACATTCAGTACTTC	CALDGSLAKNIQYF
TRBV13	TRBJ2-7	few	.	TGTGCCAGCAGCCAGACTTTAGGCTACGAGCAGTACTTC	CASSQTLGYEQYF
TRBV7-9	TRBJ1-1	many	.	TGTGCCAGCAGCCCGACGGGAGGGGAACCGGACACTGAAGCTTTCTTT	CASSPTGGEPDTEAFF
TRBV4-1	TRBJ1-5	.	.	TGCGCCAGCAGCCAAGAAGGGCAGGGGAGGCAGCCCCAGCATTTT	CASSQEGQGRQPQHF
TRBV6-1	TRBJ2-3	few	TRBD1	TGTGCCAGCAGACGGGACAGGGACACAGATACGCAGTATTTT	CASRRDRDTDTQYF
TRBV30	TRBJ2-7	.	TRBD1	TGTGCCTCAAGGACAGGGGGACACTACGAGCAGTACTTC	CASRTGGHYEQYF
TRBV11-1	TRBJ1-6	few	.	TGTGCCAGCAGCTTTAGGGAGGGACGGCACGTCCACTTT	CASSFREGRHVHF
TRBV9	TRBJ2-3	once	.	TGTGCCAGCAGCCCGACTGCAGATACGCAGTATTTT	CASSPTADTQYF
TRBV2	TRBJ1-1	once	TRBD1	TGTGCCAGCAGGGAACAATCGGAGGGACAGACTGAAGCTTTCTTT	CASREQSEGQTEAFF
TRBV15	TRBJ2-5	few	TRBD1	TGTGCCACCAGCTCTCCGGGACAGGGAAAGGAGACCCAGTACTTC	CATSSPGQGKETQYF
TRBV27	TRBJ1-2	.	.	TGTGCCAGCACCTCGGATCCACTGTATGGTGGCTACACCTTC	CASTSDPLYGGYTF
TRBV7-9	TRBJ1-2	.	TRBD1	TGTGCCAGCAGTGATGACAGGGAGGGCTACACCTTC	CASSDDREGYTF
TRBV7-9	TRBJ1-4	.	.	TGTGCCAGCAGCTTTTTACGGACCGTGGAGTTGGAGGAAAAACTGTTTTTT	CASSFLRTVELEEKLFF
TRBV7-9	TRBJ1-1	.	.	TGTGCCAGCAGCCCAGAGACTGAAGCTTTCTTT	CASSPETEAFF
TRBV7-9	TRBJ1-2	.	.	TGCGCCAGCAGCCAAGATAGGGCCAGCGGCTATGGCTACACCTTC	CASSQDRASGYGYTF
TRBV4-1	TRBJ1-4	.	TRBD1	TGCGCCAGCAGCCAGGCACAGGGGACAACTAATGAAAAACTGTTTTTT	CASSQAQGTTNEKLFF
TRBV7-9	TRBJ2-7	many	.	TGTGCCAGCAGCTTTCCGGGGCCCTATACCCCCTACGAGCAGTACTTC	CASSFPGPYTPYEQYF
TRBV19	TRBJ1-6	.	.	TGTGCCAGTAGTACCGCAGGGGCCGATAATTCACCCCTCCACTTT	CASSTAGADNSPLHF
TRBV7-9	TRBJ2-7	few	TRBD1	TGTGCCAGCAGCCCCAGGGACAGAACCTACGAGCAGTACTTC	CASSPRDRTYEQYF
TRBV9	TRBJ2-7	.	.	TGTGCCAGCAGCATTACAGAATCCTACGAGCAGTACTTC	CASSITESYEQYF
TRBV2	TRBJ2-1	.	TRBD2	TGTGCCAGCAGTGGGACTAGCGGCCCCTATGAGCAGTTCTTC	CASSGTSGPYEQFF
TRBV15	TRBJ2-3	.	TRBD1	TGTGCCACCAGCAGCCCCCCCTTGGGACAGGGCAGCACAGATACGCAGTATTTT	CATSSPPLGQGSTDTQYF
TRBV19	TRBJ1-1	once	.	TGTGCCAGTAGTGGACAGCTGAGCACTGAAGCTTTCTTT	CASSGQLSTEAFF
TRBV7-9	TRBJ1-2	.	TRBD1	TGTGCCAGCAGCTTCGGACAGGGGGCGGATGGCTACACCTTC	CASSFGQGADGYTF
TRBV7-2	TRBJ1-1	many	.	TGTGCCAGCAGCCCCGGGGCCCACACTGAAGCTTTCTTT	CASSPGAHTEAFF